Listed below are T cell receptor beta chains from one sample, sequenced in a study of blood T cell repertoires in COVID-19. Only in-frame clones appear in the TCRdb table, and some are missing; sequencing was by immunoSEQ multiplex PCR. Here the sample spans around 200,000 clones, around 75% being singletons. The specimen sequenced was peripheral blood. These receptors were obtained from a woman aged 35 to 49 with COVID-19, enrolled during active disease. CDR3s include the opening cysteine and the closing phenylalanine or tryptophan. The D gene is left open where the match is weak. Size is stated for part of the rows, as once, few or many counts, or as a class when the clone is expanded.

V: TRBV2
J: TRBJ2-5
size: .
D: TRBD2
CDR3: CASRTSWAGDQYF
DNA: TGTGCCAGCAGGACTAGCTGGGCCGGGGACCAGTACTTC

V: TRBV19
J: TRBJ2-1
size: .
D: TRBD2
CDR3: CASSIDQGLSNEQFF
DNA: TGTGCCAGTAGTATAGATCAGGGACTAAGCAATGAGCAGTTCTTC

V: TRBV2
J: TRBJ1-2
size: .
D: .
CDR3: CASSESPGDYGYTF
DNA: TGTGCCAGCAGTGAATCTCCGGGGGACTATGGCTACACCTTC

V: TRBV27
J: TRBJ1-1
size: few
D: .
CDR3: CASSRQDTEAFF
DNA: TGTGCCAGCAGTAGACAGGACACTGAAGCTTTCTTT

V: TRBV4-1
J: TRBJ1-3
size: .
D: .
CDR3: CASSQVHKGAGNTIYF
DNA: TGCGCCAGCAGCCAAGTCCATAAGGGGGCTGGAAACACCATATATTTT

V: TRBV12-3/TRBV12-4
J: TRBJ1-5
size: .
D: .
CDR3: CASTGQINQPQHF
DNA: TGTGCCAGCACTGGACAGATCAATCAGCCCCAGCATTTT

V: TRBV23-1
J: TRBJ1-1
size: once
D: .
CDR3: CASSPPGVADQNTEAFF
DNA: TGCGCCAGCAGTCCCCCGGGGGTCGCAGACCAGAACACTGAAGCTTTCTTT

V: TRBV28
J: TRBJ1-2
size: .
D: TRBD1
CDR3: CASKRGGTDGYTF
DNA: TGTGCCAGCAAACGGGGGGGGACAGATGGCTACACCTTC

V: TRBV5-5
J: TRBJ1-2
size: .
D: TRBD1
CDR3: CASSLEGQSGYTF
DNA: TGTGCCAGCAGCTTGGAGGGACAGAGTGGCTACACCTTC

V: TRBV10-3
J: TRBJ1-5
size: once
D: .
CDR3: CAISDRYQPQHF
DNA: TGTGCCATCAGTGACAGGTACCAGCCCCAGCATTTT

V: TRBV5-1
J: TRBJ1-4
size: .
D: .
CDR3: CASSMTGATNEKLFF
DNA: TGCGCCAGCAGCATGACAGGTGCAACTAATGAAAAACTGTTTTTT

V: TRBV5-1
J: TRBJ1-1
size: .
D: .
CDR3: CASSLPGGDEAFF
DNA: TGCGCCAGCAGCTTGCCGGGAGGGGATGAAGCTTTCTTT

V: TRBV19
J: TRBJ1-2
size: .
D: .
CDR3: CASSIARGGNYGYTF
DNA: TGTGCCAGTAGTATAGCCCGGGGAGGGAACTATGGCTACACCTTC

V: TRBV5-1
J: TRBJ1-6
size: .
D: TRBD1
CDR3: CASSTGQNNSPLHF
DNA: TGCGCCAGCAGCACGGGACAGAATAATTCACCCCTCCACTTT

V: TRBV6-5
J: TRBJ1-1
size: .
D: .
CDR3: CASSYQQGKAFF
DNA: TGTGCCAGCAGTTACCAGCAGGGCAAAGCTTTCTTT

V: TRBV5-1
J: TRBJ2-2
size: .
D: TRBD2
CDR3: CASSLRLAGGAGGELFF
DNA: TGCGCCAGCAGCTTGCGGCTAGCGGGAGGTGCCGGCGGGGAGCTGTTTTTT

V: TRBV5-5
J: TRBJ1-2
size: .
D: .
CDR3: CASSWTPESYGYTF
DNA: TGTGCCAGCAGTTGGACTCCCGAAAGCTATGGCTACACCTTC

V: TRBV19
J: TRBJ2-2
size: .
D: .
CDR3: CASSTLEMNTGELFF
DNA: TGTGCCAGTAGTACACTGGAGATGAACACCGGGGAGCTGTTTTTT

V: TRBV19
J: TRBJ1-1
size: .
D: .
CDR3: CASRARDKNTEAFF
DNA: TGTGCCAGTAGGGCAAGGGACAAGAACACTGAAGCTTTCTTT

V: TRBV19
J: TRBJ2-7
size: .
D: .
CDR3: CASRSVYEQYF
DNA: TGTGCCAGTAGGAGTGTTTACGAGCAGTACTTC

V: TRBV11-2
J: TRBJ1-3
size: .
D: .
CDR3: CASSLDQVGASGNTIYF
DNA: TGTGCCAGCAGCTTAGATCAGGTGGGGGCCTCTGGAAACACCATATATTTT

V: TRBV5-4
J: TRBJ1-2
size: few
D: TRBD1
CDR3: CASSLTGRNYGYTF
DNA: TGTGCCAGCAGCCTGACAGGGAGGAACTATGGCTACACCTTC

V: TRBV7-9
J: TRBJ2-7
size: .
D: .
CDR3: CASSLRDEQYF
DNA: TGTGCCAGCTCTCTTCGGGACGAGCAGTACTTC

V: TRBV12-3/TRBV12-4
J: TRBJ2-1
size: .
D: TRBD2
CDR3: CASGTSGNEQFF
DNA: TGTGCCAGCGGGACTAGCGGCAATGAGCAGTTCTTC

V: TRBV11-2
J: TRBJ1-3
size: .
D: TRBD1
CDR3: CASSRTGGTSGNTIYF
DNA: TGTGCCAGCAGCAGGACAGGGGGCACCTCTGGAAACACCATATATTTT

V: TRBV11-1
J: TRBJ1-5
size: .
D: .
CDR3: CASSLAQNQPQHF
DNA: TGTGCCAGCAGCTTAGCACAGAATCAGCCCCAGCATTTT

V: TRBV10-3
J: TRBJ1-2
size: many
D: .
CDR3: CAISESTGREGYTF
DNA: TGTGCCATCAGTGAGTCTACAGGGAGGGAAGGCTACACCTTC

V: TRBV28
J: TRBJ1-2
size: once
D: TRBD1
CDR3: CASSLGQGAYGYTF
DNA: TGTGCCAGCAGTTTAGGACAGGGGGCGTATGGCTACACCTTC

V: TRBV11-2
J: TRBJ1-4
size: once
D: .
CDR3: CASSPRRGRNEKLFF
DNA: TGTGCCAGCAGCCCCCGGAGGGGTCGTAATGAAAAACTGTTTTTT

V: TRBV5-4
J: TRBJ2-5
size: .
D: TRBD2
CDR3: CASSLAASGGHQYF
DNA: TGTGCCAGCAGCTTGGCCGCTAGCGGGGGTCACCAGTACTTC

V: TRBV29-1
J: TRBJ1-2
size: .
D: .
CDR3: CSVEDPTPRMAIYGYTF
DNA: TGCAGCGTTGAAGATCCGACCCCCAGGATGGCAATCTATGGCTACACCTTC

V: TRBV10-1
J: TRBJ2-7
size: .
D: .
CDR3: CASSNNYEQYF
DNA: TGCGCCAGCAGTAACAACTACGAGCAGTACTTC